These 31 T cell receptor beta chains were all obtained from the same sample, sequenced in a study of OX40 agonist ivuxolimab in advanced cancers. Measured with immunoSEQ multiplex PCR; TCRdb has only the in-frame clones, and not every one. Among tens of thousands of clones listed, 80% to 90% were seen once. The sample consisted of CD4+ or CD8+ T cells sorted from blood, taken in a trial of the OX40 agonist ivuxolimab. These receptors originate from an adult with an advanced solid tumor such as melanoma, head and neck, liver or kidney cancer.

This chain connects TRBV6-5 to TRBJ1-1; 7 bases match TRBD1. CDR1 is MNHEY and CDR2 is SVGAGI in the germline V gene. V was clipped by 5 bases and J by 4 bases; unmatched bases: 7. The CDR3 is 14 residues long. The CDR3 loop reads CASSLTGYGTEAFF. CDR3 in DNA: TGTGCCAGCAGTCTGACAGGGTATGGCACTGAAGCTTTCTTT.

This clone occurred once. The CDR3 spells CATTGGQGAYYGYTF. The CDR3 bases are TGTGCCACTACCGGGGGACAGGGGGCTTACTATGGCTACACCTTC. The chain is built from TRBV6-5 and TRBJ1-2; 12 bases are shared with TRBD1. Losses at the gene ends were 10 bases for V and 3 bases for J; bases not matched to a gene: 9. CDR3 length: 15 residues. Per the germline V gene, CDR1 is MNHEY and CDR2 is SVGAGI.

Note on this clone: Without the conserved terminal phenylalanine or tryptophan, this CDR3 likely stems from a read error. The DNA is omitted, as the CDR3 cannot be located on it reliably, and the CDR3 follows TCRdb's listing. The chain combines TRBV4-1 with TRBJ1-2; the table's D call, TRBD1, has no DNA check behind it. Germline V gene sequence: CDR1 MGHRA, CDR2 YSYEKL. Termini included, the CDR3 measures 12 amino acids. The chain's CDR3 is CASRLPGARKLR.

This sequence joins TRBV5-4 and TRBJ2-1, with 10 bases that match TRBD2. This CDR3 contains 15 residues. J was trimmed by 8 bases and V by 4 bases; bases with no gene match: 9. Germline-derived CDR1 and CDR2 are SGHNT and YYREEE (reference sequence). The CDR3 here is CASSPSSGSRDEQFF. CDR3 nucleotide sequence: TGTGCCAGCAGCCCTTCTAGCGGGAGTCGTGATGAGCAGTTCTTC.

The CDR3 nucleotides read TGTGCCAGCAGCCTCCTCCAGGGCGCCGGGTCCACCATATATTTT. Protein sequence: CASSLLQGAGSTIYF. This chain connects TRBV5-4 to TRBJ1-3; TRBD1 is a possible D gene (5 bases). Deletions cut 4 bases from V and 9 bases from J, with 20 bases between. This CDR3 has 15 residues. Looked up from germline, CDR1 is SGHNT and CDR2 is YYREEE (reference sequence).

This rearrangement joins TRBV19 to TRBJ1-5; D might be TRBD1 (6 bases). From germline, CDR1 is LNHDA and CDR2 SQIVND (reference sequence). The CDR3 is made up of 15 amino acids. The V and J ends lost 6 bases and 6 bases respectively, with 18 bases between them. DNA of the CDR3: TGTGCCAGTAGGGTAGACAGGAAATTTGGTCAGCCCCAGCATTTT. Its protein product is CASRVDRKFGQPQHF.

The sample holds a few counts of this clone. The CDR3 nucleotides read TGTGCCAGCAGTTTAAGGAGGGGGGGCGCCGGGACCTATGGCTACACCTTC. It yields the protein CASSLRRGGAGTYGYTF. The V gene is TRBV28, the J gene TRBJ1-2, with TRBD1 as a possible D gene (6 bases). Germline V gives CDR1 MDHEN, CDR2 SYDVKM. Trimming left V 2 bases short and J 4 bases short, with 20 bases between. This CDR3 is 17 amino acids long.

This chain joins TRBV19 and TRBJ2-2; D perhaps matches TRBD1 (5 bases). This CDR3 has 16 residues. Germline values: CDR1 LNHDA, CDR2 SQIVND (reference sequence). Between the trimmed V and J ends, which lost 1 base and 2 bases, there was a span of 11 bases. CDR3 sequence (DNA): TGTGCCAGTAGTATAGGAGCAGGGTTTAACACCGGGGAGCTGTTTTTT. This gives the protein CASSIGAGFNTGELFF. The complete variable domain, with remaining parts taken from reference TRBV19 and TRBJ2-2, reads DGGITQSPKYLFRKEGQNVTLSCEQNLNHDAMYWYRQDPGQGLRLIYYSQIVNDFQKGDIAEGYSVSREKKESFPLTVTSAQKNPTAFYLCASSIGAGFNTGELFFGEGSRLTVL.

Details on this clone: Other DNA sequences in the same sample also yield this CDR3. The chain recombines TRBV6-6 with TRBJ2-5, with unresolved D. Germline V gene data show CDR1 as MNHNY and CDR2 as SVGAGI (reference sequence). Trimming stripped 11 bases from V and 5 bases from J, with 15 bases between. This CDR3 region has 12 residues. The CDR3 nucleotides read TGTGCCTCCCGGAGTGGAAGGGAGACCCAGTACTTC. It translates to CASRSGRETQYF.

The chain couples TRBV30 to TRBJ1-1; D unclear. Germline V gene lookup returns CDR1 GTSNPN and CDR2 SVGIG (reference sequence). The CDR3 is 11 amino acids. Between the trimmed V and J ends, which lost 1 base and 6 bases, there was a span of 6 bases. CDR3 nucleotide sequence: TGTGCCTGGAGTGGAGGCGCTGAAGCTTTCTTT. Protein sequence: CAWSGGAEAFF.

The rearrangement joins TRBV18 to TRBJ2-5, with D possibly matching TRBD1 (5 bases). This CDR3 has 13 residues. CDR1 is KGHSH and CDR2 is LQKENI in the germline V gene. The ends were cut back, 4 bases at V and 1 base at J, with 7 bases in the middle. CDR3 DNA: TGTGCCAGCTCACGACAGCGCCAAGAGACCCAGTACTTC. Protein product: CASSRQRQETQYF.

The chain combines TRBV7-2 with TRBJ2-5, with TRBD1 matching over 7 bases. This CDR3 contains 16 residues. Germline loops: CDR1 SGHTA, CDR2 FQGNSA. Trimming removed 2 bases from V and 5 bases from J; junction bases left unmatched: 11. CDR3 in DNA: TGTGCCAGCAGCTTAAAGGCAGGGGGTGGGTTGGAGACCCAGTACTTC. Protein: CASSLKAGGGLETQYF.

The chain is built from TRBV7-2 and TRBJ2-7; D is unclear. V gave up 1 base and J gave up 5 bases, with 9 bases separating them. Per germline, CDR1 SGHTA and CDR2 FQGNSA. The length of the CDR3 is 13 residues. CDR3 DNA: TGTGCCAGCAGCTTAGAGGCCAGCAACGAGCAGTACTTC. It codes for CASSLEASNEQYF. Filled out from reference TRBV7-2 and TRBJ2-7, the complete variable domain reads GAGVSQSPSNKVTEKGKDVELRCDPISGHTALYWYRQSLGQGLEFLIYFQGNSAPDKSGLPSDRFSAERTGGSVSTLTIQRTQQEDSAVYLCASSLEASNEQYFGPGTRLTVT.

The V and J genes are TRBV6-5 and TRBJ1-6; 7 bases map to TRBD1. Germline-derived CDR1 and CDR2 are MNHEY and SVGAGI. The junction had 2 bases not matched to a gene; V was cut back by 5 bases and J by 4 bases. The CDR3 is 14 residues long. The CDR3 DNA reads TGTGCCAGCAGTCCGACAGGGTATAATTCACCCCTCCACTTT. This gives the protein CASSPTGYNSPLHF.

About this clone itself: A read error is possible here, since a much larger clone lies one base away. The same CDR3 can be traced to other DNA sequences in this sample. CDR3 nucleotide sequence: TGTGCCAGCAGCCAAGAAAACACCGGGGAGCTGTTTTTT. Residues: CASSQENTGELFF. This rearrangement joins TRBV4-2 to TRBJ2-2; no clear D. Germline V gene data show CDR1 as LGHNA and CDR2 as YNFKEQ. This CDR3 region has 13 residues. Deletions cut 0 bases from V and 2 bases from J, with 1 base between.

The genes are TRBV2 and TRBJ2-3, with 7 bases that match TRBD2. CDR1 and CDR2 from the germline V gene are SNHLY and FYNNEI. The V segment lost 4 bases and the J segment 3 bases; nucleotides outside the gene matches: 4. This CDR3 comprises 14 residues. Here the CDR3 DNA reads TGTGCCAGCAGTGTTCGACTAGCAACAGATACGCAGTATTTT. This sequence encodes CASSVRLATDTQYF.

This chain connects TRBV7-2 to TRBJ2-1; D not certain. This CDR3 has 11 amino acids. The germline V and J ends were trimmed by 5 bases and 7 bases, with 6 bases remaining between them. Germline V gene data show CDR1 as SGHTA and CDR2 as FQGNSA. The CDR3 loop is CASSPQNEQFF. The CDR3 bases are TGTGCCAGCAGCCCCCAAAATGAGCAGTTCTTC.

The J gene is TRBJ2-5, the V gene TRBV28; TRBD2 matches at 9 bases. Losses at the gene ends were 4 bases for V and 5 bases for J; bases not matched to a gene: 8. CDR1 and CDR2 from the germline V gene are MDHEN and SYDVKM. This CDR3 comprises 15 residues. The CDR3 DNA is TGTGCCAGCAGTTCAGTAGCGGGAGAGGGGGAGACCCAGTACTTC. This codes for CASSSVAGEGETQYF.

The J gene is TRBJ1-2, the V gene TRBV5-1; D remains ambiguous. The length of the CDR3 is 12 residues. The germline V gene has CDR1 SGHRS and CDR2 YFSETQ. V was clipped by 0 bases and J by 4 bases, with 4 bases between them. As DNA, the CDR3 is TGCGCCAGCAGCTTGGAGGGCTATGGCTACACCTTC. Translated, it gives CASSLEGYGYTF. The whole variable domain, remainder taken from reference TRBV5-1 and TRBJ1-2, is KAGVTQTPRYLIKTRGQQVTLSCSPISGHRSVSWYQQTPGQGLQFLFEYFSETQRNKGNFPGRFSGRQFSNSRSEMNVSTLELGDSALYLCASSLEGYGYTFGSGTRLTVV.

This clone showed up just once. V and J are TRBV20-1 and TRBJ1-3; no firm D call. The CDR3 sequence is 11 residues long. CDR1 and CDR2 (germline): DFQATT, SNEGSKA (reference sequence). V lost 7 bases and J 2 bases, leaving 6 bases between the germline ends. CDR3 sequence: CSGYAGNTIYF. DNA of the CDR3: TGCAGTGGCTATGCTGGAAACACCATATATTTT.

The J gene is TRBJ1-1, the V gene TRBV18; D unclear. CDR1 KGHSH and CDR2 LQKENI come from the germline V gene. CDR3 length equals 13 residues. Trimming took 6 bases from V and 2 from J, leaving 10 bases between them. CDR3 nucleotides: TGTGCCAGCTCGAGAGGTGTTAACACTGAAGCTTTCTTT. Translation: CASSRGVNTEAFF.

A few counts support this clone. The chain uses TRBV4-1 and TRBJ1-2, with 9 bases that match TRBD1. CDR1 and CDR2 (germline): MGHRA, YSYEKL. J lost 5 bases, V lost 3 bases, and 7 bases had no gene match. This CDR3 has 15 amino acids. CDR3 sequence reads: CASSHRDRVGYGYTF. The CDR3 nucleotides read TGCGCCAGCAGCCACCGGGACAGGGTAGGGTATGGCTACACCTTC.

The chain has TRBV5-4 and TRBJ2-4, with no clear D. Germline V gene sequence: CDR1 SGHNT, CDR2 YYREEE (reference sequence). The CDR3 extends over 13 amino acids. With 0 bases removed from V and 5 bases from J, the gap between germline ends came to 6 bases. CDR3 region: CASSLERQNIQYF. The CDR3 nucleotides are TGTGCCAGCAGCTTGGAACGCCAAAACATTCAGTACTTC.

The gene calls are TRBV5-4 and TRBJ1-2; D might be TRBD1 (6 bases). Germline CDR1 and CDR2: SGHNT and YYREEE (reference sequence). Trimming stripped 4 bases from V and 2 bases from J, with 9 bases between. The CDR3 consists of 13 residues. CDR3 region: CASSVDRNYGYTF. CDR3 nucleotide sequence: TGTGCCAGCAGCGTGGACAGAAACTATGGCTACACCTTC.

As DNA, the CDR3 is TGTGCCAGCAGCTCGGGGGGTAGGAACACTGAAGCTTTCTTT. Translated: CASSSGGRNTEAFF. V and J are TRBV27 and TRBJ1-1; D may be TRBD1 (5 bases). Germline V lookup: CDR1 MNHEY, CDR2 SMNVEV (reference sequence). Trimming left V 6 bases short and J 1 base short, with 12 bases between. This CDR3 has 14 residues.

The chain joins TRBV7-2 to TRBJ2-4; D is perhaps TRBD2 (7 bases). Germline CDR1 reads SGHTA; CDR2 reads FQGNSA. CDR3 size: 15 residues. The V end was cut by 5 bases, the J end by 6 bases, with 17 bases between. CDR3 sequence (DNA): TGTGCCAGCAGCCTAGAGGGGGGGGCGAGAAACATTCAGTACTTC. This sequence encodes CASSLEGGARNIQYF. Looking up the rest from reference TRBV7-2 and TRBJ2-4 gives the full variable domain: GAGVSQSPSNKVTEKGKDVELRCDPISGHTALYWYRQSLGQGLEFLIYFQGNSAPDKSGLPSDRFSAERTGGSVSTLTIQRTQQEDSAVYLCASSLEGGARNIQYFGAGTRLSVL.

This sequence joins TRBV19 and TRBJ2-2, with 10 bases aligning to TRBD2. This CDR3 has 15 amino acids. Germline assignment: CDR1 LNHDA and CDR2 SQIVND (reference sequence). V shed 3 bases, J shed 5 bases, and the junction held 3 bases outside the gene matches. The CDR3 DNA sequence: TGTGCCAGTAGTATTTTACTAGCGGGGACCGGGGAGCTGTTTTTT. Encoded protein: CASSILLAGTGELFF.

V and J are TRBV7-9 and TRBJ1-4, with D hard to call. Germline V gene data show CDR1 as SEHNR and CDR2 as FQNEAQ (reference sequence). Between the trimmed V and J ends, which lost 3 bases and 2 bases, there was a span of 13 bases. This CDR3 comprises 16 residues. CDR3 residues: CASSFLVGLTNEKLFF. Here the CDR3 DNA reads TGTGCCAGCAGCTTTCTTGTTGGGCTGACTAATGAAAAACTGTTTTTT.

The CDR3 region has the DNA TGCGCCAGCAGCCATTTTCTCGCGAGAAGCTCCTACAATGAGCAGTTCTTC. Amino acids: CASSHFLARSSYNEQFF. This chain connects TRBV5-1 to TRBJ2-1; D is unclear. Trimming removed 4 bases at V and 0 bases at J, with 17 bases between. CDR3 size: 17 residues. Germline V gene data show CDR1 as SGHRS and CDR2 as YFSETQ.

The CDR3 protein is CASSFVSGNTGELFF. CDR3 in DNA: TGTGCCAGCAGCTTTGTGTCAGGGAACACCGGGGAGCTGTTTTTT. The gene calls are TRBV5-4 and TRBJ2-2; D is uncertain. V lost 2 bases, J lost 1 base, and 9 bases lay in between. Germline loops: CDR1 SGHNT, CDR2 YYREEE (reference sequence). The CDR3 has 15 residues.

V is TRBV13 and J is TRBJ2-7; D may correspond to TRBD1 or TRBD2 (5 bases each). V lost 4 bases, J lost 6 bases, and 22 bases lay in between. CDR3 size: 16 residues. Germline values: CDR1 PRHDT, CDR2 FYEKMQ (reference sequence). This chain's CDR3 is CASSSLNRLGVGEQYF. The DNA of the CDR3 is TGTGCCAGCAGCTCCCTAAATCGGCTGGGGGTTGGCGAGCAGTACTTC.